The 22 T cell receptor beta chains reported below all come from one sample, sequenced in a study of cytomegalovirus exposure and HLA in healthy donors. PCR was performed using 60 Vbeta and 13 Jbeta primers. TCRdb's copy holds only in-frame clones and misses some; the assay was immunoSEQ multiplex PCR. Of roughly 150,000 clones detected, approximately 71% appear once; the ten largest clones hold about 10%. What was sequenced was PBMCs. These receptors originate from a man aged 25-40 years in good health and CMV-seropositive.

Here the CDR3 DNA reads TGTGCCAGCAGAGAACAGAACAACTATGGCTACACCTTC. It encodes CASREQNNYGYTF. The chain couples TRBV5-5 to TRBJ1-2; D gene ambiguous. This CDR3 contains 13 residues. V lost 5 bases and J 2 bases, leaving 10 bases between the germline ends. CDR1 SGHKS and CDR2 YYEKEE come from the germline V gene (reference sequence).

The CDR3 is CASSHRQGHSTDTQYF. The CDR3 DNA reads as TGTGCCAGCAGCCATAGACAGGGGCATAGCACAGATACGCAGTATTTT. The chain employs TRBV5-6 and TRBJ2-3; 8 nucleotides match TRBD1. Trimming took 4 bases from V and 0 from J; bases not matched to a gene: 7. Germline CDR1 and CDR2: SGHDT and YYEEEE. The CDR3 covers 16 residues.

The table lists this clone with a few counts. The chain employs TRBV6-5 and TRBJ1-3; D unclear. CDR1 and CDR2 (germline): MNHEY, SVGAGI. The CDR3 loop spans 15 amino acids. The V end lost 0 bases, the J end lost 7 bases, and 13 bases lay between the germline ends. This CDR3 is CASSYSIALTNTIYF. The CDR3, as DNA: TGTGCCAGCAGTTACTCGATCGCCCTGACTAACACCATATATTTT.

This rearrangement joins TRBV9 to TRBJ2-1, with D hard to call. Trimming stripped 3 bases from V and 6 bases from J, with 10 bases between. The germline gives CDR1 SGDLS, CDR2 YYNGEE. The CDR3 length is 13 residues. For the CDR3, the DNA is TGTGCCAGCAGCGGACGACTCGGCAATGAGCAGTTCTTC. Residues: CASSGRLGNEQFF.

Note on this clone: The same CDR3 arises from other DNA sequences in this sample as well. The chain combines TRBV7-2 with TRBJ2-1; tentatively, D is TRBD2 (6 bases). V lost 5 bases to trimming and J lost 9 bases, with 14 bases between them. This CDR3 contains 13 residues. Germline assignment: CDR1 SGHTA and CDR2 FQGNSA. The CDR3 here is CASSRREWGEQFF. The CDR3 DNA follows: TGTGCCAGCAGCCGTCGGGAGTGGGGTGAGCAGTTCTTC. Full variable domain (rest looked up from reference TRBV7-2 and TRBJ2-1): GAGVSQSPSNKVTEKGKDVELRCDPISGHTALYWYRQSLGQGLEFLIYFQGNSAPDKSGLPSDRFSAERTGGSVSTLTIQRTQQEDSAVYLCASSRREWGEQFFGPGTRLTVL.

A few counts support this clone. The rearrangement uses TRBV18 and TRBJ2-2, with D perhaps TRBD1 (5 bases). Germline loops: CDR1 KGHSH, CDR2 LQKENI. This CDR3 has 15 residues. Trimming cost V 4 bases and J 2 bases, with 11 bases left between them. CDR3 amino acids: CASSQQDGNTGELFF. The CDR3 coding sequence is TGTGCCAGCTCACAACAGGACGGAAACACCGGGGAGCTGTTTTTT.

In this sample, this clone turned up a few times. The chain employs TRBV30 and TRBJ2-5; 12 nucleotides line up with TRBD1. CDR3 size: 16 residues. Trimming took 2 bases from V and 1 from J; bases not matched to a gene: 5. In germline, CDR1 is GTSNPN, CDR2 SVGIG (reference sequence). CDR3 residues: CAWSTGTGGSQETQYF. CDR3 nucleotide sequence: TGTGCCTGGAGTACCGGGACAGGGGGCAGCCAAGAGACCCAGTACTTC.

This clone was seen a handful of times. V usage is TRBV6-1 and J usage is TRBJ1-1, with 8 positions matching TRBD1. The V gene end was trimmed by 10 bases and the J gene end by 6 bases; junction bases not matched to a gene: 7. The CDR3 runs 12 residues. Germline CDR1 reads MNHNS; CDR2 reads SASEGT. The CDR3 region has the DNA TGTGCCAATTCTGACAGGGGCTCTGAAGCTTTCTTT. It yields the protein CANSDRGSEAFF.

The chain is built from TRBV19 and TRBJ2-5; 11 bases agree with TRBD1. J gave up 2 bases and V 3 bases, and 8 bases lay outside the gene matches. In germline, CDR1 is LNHDA, CDR2 SQIVND (reference sequence). The CDR3 has 17 residues. CDR3 sequence reads: CASSMPTGTGGQETQYF. In nucleotides, the CDR3 is TGTGCCAGTAGTATGCCGACCGGGACAGGGGGACAAGAGACCCAGTACTTC. Together with reference TRBV19 and TRBJ2-5, the CDR3 gives the full variable domain: DGGITQSPKYLFRKEGQNVTLSCEQNLNHDAMYWYRQDPGQGLRLIYYSQIVNDFQKGDIAEGYSVSREKKESFPLTVTSAQKNPTAFYLCASSMPTGTGGQETQYFGPGTRLLVL.

This clone was recorded a few times. The chain links TRBV6-1 to TRBJ2-1; D is uncertain. In germline, CDR1 is MNHNS, CDR2 SASEGT. CDR3 size: 12 residues. Trimming stripped 8 bases from V and 2 bases from J, with 7 bases between. The CDR3 bases are TGTGCCAGCGAGCCGACCTACAATGAGCAGTTCTTC. Translated, it gives CASEPTYNEQFF.

The genes are TRBV5-1 and TRBJ2-1; TRBD2 matches 11 bases. The CDR3 spans 20 residues. V was clipped by 1 base and J by 5 bases; unmatched bases: 17. Germline V gene lookup returns CDR1 SGHRS and CDR2 YFSETQ. The CDR3 DNA reads TGCGCCAGCAGCTTGATTAAGGGCTTGGGACTAGCGGAGCGAAACAATGAGCAGTTCTTC. Translation: CASSLIKGLGLAERNNEQFF.

The chain has TRBV7-9 and TRBJ2-2; TRBD1 is a possible D gene (6 bases). The germline CDR1 and CDR2 sequences are SEHNR and FQNEAQ (reference sequence). The CDR3 spans 13 residues. V lost 8 bases and J lost 2, with 9 bases in between. The CDR3 region is CASPRGNTGELFF. CDR3 DNA: TGTGCCAGCCCCAGGGGCAACACCGGGGAGCTGTTTTTT.

J is TRBJ1-1 and V is TRBV7-8; D possibly corresponds to TRBD1 (5 bases). The CDR3 extends over 15 amino acids. V was shortened by 4 bases and J by 3 bases, with 15 bases between the two germline ends. The germline V gene encodes CDR1 SGHVS and CDR2 FQNEAQ. CDR3 sequence reads: CASSSGGRGYTEAFF. The CDR3 DNA sequence: TGTGCCAGCAGCTCAGGAGGCCGGGGGTACACTGAAGCTTTCTTT.

The chain links TRBV7-9 to TRBJ2-7; 9 bases fit TRBD1. Germline-derived CDR1 and CDR2 are SEHNR and FQNEAQ (reference sequence). There are 15 residues in the CDR3. J was trimmed by 7 bases and V by 1 base; bases with no gene match: 8. The CDR3 region has the DNA TGTGCCAGCAGCTTAGGTTCGGACAGGGGCGGGGAGCAGTACTTC. This sequence encodes CASSLGSDRGGEQYF.

The chain combines TRBV18 with TRBJ2-1; 10 nucleotides align to TRBD1. The CDR3 consists of 15 residues. The germline CDR1 and CDR2 sequences are KGHSH and LQKENI. With V trimmed by 6 bases and J by 4 bases, 6 bases remained unmatched. The CDR3 DNA reads TGTGCCAGCTCTCCCCCGGGACAGGGGTACAATGAGCAGTTCTTC. Encoded protein: CASSPPGQGYNEQFF.

The chain links TRBV27 to TRBJ2-3; 11 bases match TRBD2. With V trimmed by 5 bases and J by 2 bases, 12 bases remained unmatched. CDR3 length equals 18 residues. Germline loops: CDR1 MNHEY, CDR2 SMNVEV (reference sequence). The CDR3 coding sequence is TGTGCCAGCAGTCTCTACGATCCGGGACTAGCGGCCACAGATACGCAGTATTTT. This gives the protein CASSLYDPGLAATDTQYF.

The rearrangement uses TRBV5-1 and TRBJ1-4, with D hard to call. Germline V gene data show CDR1 as SGHRS and CDR2 as YFSETQ. The CDR3 sequence is 13 residues long. Between the trimmed V and J ends, which lost 4 bases and 5 bases, there was a span of 9 bases. Here the CDR3 reads CASSLSANEKLFF. CDR3 in DNA: TGCGCCAGCAGCCTCTCTGCGAATGAAAAACTGTTTTTT. Full variable domain (outside the CDR3, taken from reference TRBV5-1 and TRBJ1-4): KAGVTQTPRYLIKTRGQQVTLSCSPISGHRSVSWYQQTPGQGLQFLFEYFSETQRNKGNFPGRFSGRQFSNSRSEMNVSTLELGDSALYLCASSLSANEKLFFGSGTQLSVL.

This chain links TRBV6-5 with TRBJ2-1; D gene ambiguous. V gave up 0 bases and J gave up 9 bases, with 9 bases separating them. CDR1 is MNHEY, CDR2 SVGAGI, per germline. This CDR3 spans 13 amino acids. CDR3 region: CASSYSLTAEQFF. The CDR3 DNA is TGTGCCAGCAGTTACTCGCTAACCGCTGAGCAGTTCTTC.

The chain recombines TRBV6-1 with TRBJ2-3; 8 bases align to TRBD2. Germline V gene lookup returns CDR1 MNHNS and CDR2 SASEGT. The CDR3 length is 13 residues. The V gene end was trimmed by 1 base and the J gene end by 11 bases; junction bases not matched to a gene: 5. The CDR3: CASSEGTSIRQYF. CDR3 sequence (DNA): TGTGCCAGCAGTGAAGGGACTAGCATCAGGCAGTATTTT.

This rearrangement joins TRBV10-3 to TRBJ2-1; the match to TRBD2 covers 8 bases. Trimming took 4 bases from V and 8 from J; bases not matched to a gene: 16. This CDR3 spans 17 amino acids. CDR1 is ENHRY and CDR2 is SYGVKD in the germline V gene. The DNA of the CDR3 is TGTGCCATCAGTGGGCCAGCCGGACTAGCCAAAAGCGATGAGCAGTTCTTC. This encodes CAISGPAGLAKSDEQFF.

This clone has more than one count but fewer than ten. The rearrangement uses TRBV4-2 and TRBJ1-5; no firm D call. V lost 0 bases and J lost 5, with 11 bases in between. Germline CDR1 and CDR2: LGHNA and YNFKEQ. The CDR3 has 15 residues. CDR3 residues: CASSQDPLTYQPQHF. The CDR3 region has the DNA TGTGCCAGCAGCCAAGATCCACTAACATATCAGCCCCAGCATTTT.

The table lists this clone with a few counts. The J gene is TRBJ2-7, the V gene TRBV4-1; weak D call: TRBD2 (6 bases). CDR1 and CDR2 (germline): MGHRA, YSYEKL. Trimming shortened V by 0 bases and J by 4 bases, and 16 bases separated the two germline ends. The CDR3 spans 16 residues. This chain's CDR3 is CASSQDMARGLYEQYF. For the CDR3, the DNA is TGCGCCAGCAGCCAAGACATGGCCAGAGGACTATACGAGCAGTACTTC.